This passage covers 18 T cell receptor beta chains from one sample sequenced in a study of blood T cell repertoires in COVID-19. Using immunoSEQ multiplex PCR, the repertoire was profiled, and TCRdb retains in-frame clones only, with some absent. The sample includes 250,000 to 300,000 clones, roughly 89% of them seen just once. Sequencing input: peripheral blood. Source of these receptors: a woman in her thirties with active or convalescent COVID-19.

This chain uses TRBV7-9 with TRBJ2-1; 8 bases agree with TRBD2. The J segment lost 0 bases and the V segment lost 4 bases, leaving 14 bases of the junction unmatched. The CDR3 spans 19 residues. Germline CDR1 reads SEHNR; CDR2 reads FQNEAQ (reference sequence). The CDR3 reads CASSSRAGVTTSSYNEQFF. Here the CDR3 DNA reads TGTGCCAGCAGCTCCCGAGCGGGGGTCACAACAAGCTCCTACAATGAGCAGTTCTTC.

The CDR3 loop is CASSYKGRDTEAFF. CDR3 DNA sequence: TGTGCCAGCAGTTACAAGGGGCGCGACACTGAAGCTTTCTTT. The chain carries TRBV6-5 and TRBJ1-1; weak D call: TRBD1 (5 bases). Trimming took off 2 bases at V and 3 bases at J, with 10 bases between the two ends. Looked up from germline, CDR1 is MNHEY and CDR2 is SVGAGI. The CDR3 runs 14 residues.

J is TRBJ1-2 and V is TRBV5-4, with TRBD1 matching 9 bases. The CDR3 runs 16 residues. CDR1 and CDR2 from the germline V gene are SGHNT and YYREEE (reference sequence). V dropped 2 bases and J dropped 8; count of bases not matched to a gene: 13. CDR3 sequence: CASSFSPGQGPRGYTF. The CDR3 DNA sequence: TGTGCCAGCAGCTTTAGTCCGGGACAGGGTCCGCGGGGCTACACCTTC.

The chain links TRBV7-2 to TRBJ2-7, with 8 nucleotides matching TRBD2. The J segment lost 4 bases and the V segment lost 1 base, leaving 9 bases of the junction unmatched. The CDR3 is made up of 16 amino acids. Germline CDR1 SGHTA, CDR2 FQGNSA. CDR3 nucleotides: TGTGCCAGCAGCTTAGTAGTCGGGGGGGCCGTGTACGAGCAGTACTTC. It yields the protein CASSLVVGGAVYEQYF.

The chain couples TRBV21-1 to TRBJ1-5; the table calls TRBD1, which could not be checked here. TRBV21-1 is an annotated pseudogene. CDR3 length: 15 residues. CDR3 DNA: TGTGCCAGCAGCAAACTTGGACAGTTCAATCAGCCCCAGCATTTT. Its protein product is CASSKLGQFNQPQHF.

Only one count was recorded for this clone. The chain combines TRBV2 with TRBJ1-3; D unclear. Per germline, CDR1 SNHLY and CDR2 FYNNEI. The CDR3 contains 15 residues. The ends were cut back, 4 bases at V and 1 base at J, with 11 bases in the middle. The chain's CDR3 is CASSAGRGSGNTIYF. Written as DNA, the CDR3 is TGTGCCAGCAGTGCTGGGCGGGGATCTGGAAACACCATATATTTT. The full variable domain, in which reference TRBV2 and TRBJ1-3 provide the parts outside the CDR3, is EPEVTQTPSHQVTQMGQEVILRCVPISNHLYFYWYRQILGQKVEFLVSFYNNEISEKSEIFDDQFSVERPDGSNFTLKIRSTKLEDSAMYFCASSAGRGSGNTIYFGEGSWLTVV.

The rearrangement joins TRBV19 to TRBJ1-1; perhaps TRBD1 as D (6 bases). The germline CDR1 and CDR2 sequences are LNHDA and SQIVND (reference sequence). V lost 0 bases to trimming and J lost 5 bases, with 13 bases between them. The CDR3 length is 15 residues. CDR3 DNA: TGTGCCAGTAGTATAGATCACAGGGTATCGACTGAAGCTTTCTTT. It specifies CASSIDHRVSTEAFF.

The genes are TRBV5-1 and TRBJ1-6; D call uncertain. Germline lookup yields CDR1 SGHRS and CDR2 YFSETQ. The CDR3 runs to 15 residues. The V end was cut by 0 bases, the J end by 8 bases, with 12 bases between. The CDR3 spells CASSLVVIGDSPLHF. The CDR3 nucleotides read TGCGCCAGCAGCTTGGTTGTCATCGGGGATTCACCCCTCCACTTT.

V is TRBV6-5 and J is TRBJ1-3, with unresolved D. CDR3 length: 13 amino acids. Trimming took off 6 bases at V and 0 bases at J, with 6 bases between the two ends. CDR1 and CDR2 (germline): MNHEY, SVGAGI. CDR3 DNA: TGTGCCAGCAGCGACATCTCTGGAAACACCATATATTTT. It translates to CASSDISGNTIYF.

In its sample, this clone was seen a few times. This chain uses TRBV18 with TRBJ1-1; 9 bases match TRBD1. Germline V gene data show CDR1 as KGHSH and CDR2 as LQKENI. The CDR3 spans 15 residues. The V gene end was trimmed by 6 bases and the J gene end by 4 bases; junction bases not matched to a gene: 9. The chain's CDR3 is CASSPSKQGATEAFF. For the CDR3, the DNA is TGTGCCAGCTCCCCCTCAAAACAGGGGGCCACTGAAGCTTTCTTT.

The chain links TRBV12-3 or TRBV12-4 to TRBJ2-1; a possible D gene is TRBD2 (5 bases). The V end lost 6 bases, the J end lost 6 bases, and 12 bases lay between the germline ends. The CDR3 extends over 13 amino acids. DNA for the CDR3: TGTGCCAGCAGCTCTAACCGGGGCAATGAGCAGTTCTTC. Translating gives CASSSNRGNEQFF.

This chain links TRBV5-1 with TRBJ2-2, with D maybe TRBD1 (6 bases). The V end lost 4 bases, the J end lost 6 bases, and 19 bases lay between the germline ends. The CDR3 is made up of 16 amino acids. The germline V gene encodes CDR1 SGHRS and CDR2 YFSETQ. The CDR3 nucleotides read TGCGCCAGCAGCCCAGCCCCAGGGGCGCGGGCCGGGGAGCTGTTTTTT. It codes for CASSPAPGARAGELFF.

This clone was seen a single time. The chain is built from TRBV18 and TRBJ2-2, with D unclear. Germline CDR1 is KGHSH and CDR2 is LQKENI. Deletions cut 3 bases from V and 2 bases from J, with 13 bases between. The CDR3 contains 16 residues. The CDR3 spells CASSPSATANTGELFF. In nucleotides, the CDR3 is TGTGCCAGCTCACCTTCTGCCACAGCTAACACCGGGGAGCTGTTTTTT. Based on the CDR3 plus reference TRBV18 and TRBJ2-2, the full variable domain is NAGVMQNPRHLVRRRGQEARLRCSPMKGHSHVYWYRQLPEEGLKFMVYLQKENIIDESGMPKERFSAEFPKEGPSILRIQQVVRGDSAAYFCASSPSATANTGELFFGEGSRLTVL.

The gene calls are TRBV6-2 or TRBV6-3 and TRBJ1-5, with 9 bases matching TRBD1. Germline assignment: CDR1 MNHEY and CDR2 SVGEGT. The trim removed 2 bases at V and 5 bases at J, leaving 7 bases unmatched. The CDR3 totals 16 residues. CDR3 in amino acids: CASSYNPGQGYQPQHF. CDR3 DNA sequence: TGTGCCAGCAGTTACAACCCGGGACAGGGATATCAGCCCCAGCATTTT.

V is TRBV7-2 and J is TRBJ2-3, with unresolved D. Trimming removed 5 bases at V and 2 bases at J, with 11 bases between. The CDR3 covers 14 residues. Per germline, CDR1 SGHTA and CDR2 FQGNSA. For the CDR3, the DNA is TGTGCCAGCAGCGACGTGAGGCCCACAGATACGCAGTATTTT. The encoded protein is CASSDVRPTDTQYF.

The V gene is TRBV19, the J gene TRBJ1-1; 8 nucleotides agree with TRBD1. Germline-derived CDR1 and CDR2 are LNHDA and SQIVND (reference sequence). After removal of 6 bases from V and 0 bases from J, the junction contained 3 bases not matched to a gene. The CDR3 covers 14 residues. In DNA form, the CDR3 reads TGTGCCAGTAGAACGGACAGGGTGAACACTGAAGCTTTCTTT. This sequence encodes CASRTDRVNTEAFF.

The chain joins TRBV6-5 to TRBJ2-1, with 7 bases identical to TRBD1. CDR1 and CDR2 from the germline V gene are MNHEY and SVGAGI. Trimming took 6 bases from V and 6 from J; bases not matched to a gene: 5. The CDR3 covers 13 residues. The CDR3, as DNA: TGTGCCAGCAGCCAAGGACAGGTCAATGAGCAGTTCTTC. Translating gives CASSQGQVNEQFF.

The chain carries TRBV6-6 and TRBJ2-2; D not certain. V shed 2 bases and J shed 2 bases, with 3 bases lying between them. The CDR3 contains 13 residues. Germline values: CDR1 MNHNY, CDR2 SVGAGI (reference sequence). CDR3 sequence: CASSYTNTGELFF. In DNA form, the CDR3 reads TGTGCCAGCAGTTACACTAACACCGGGGAGCTGTTTTTT.